Listed below are T cell receptor beta chains from one sample, sequenced in a study of blood T cell repertoires in COVID-19. The assay was immunoSEQ multiplex PCR, and TCRdb's table has in-frame clones only and misses some. The data show over 150,000 clones, with around 84% seen just once and roughly 7% held by the top ten. The sample taken for sequencing was peripheral blood. The receptors here all came from a man in his forties or fifties with active or convalescent COVID-19. The CDR3 runs from the conserved cysteine through the conserved F or W. Some rows mark clone size as missing; the rest say once, few, many or name a class of expanded clone.

clone_size v_call cdr3_aa
few TRBV10-3 CAIRMGLAGGQETQYF
NA TRBV4-3 CASSQDTAMNTEAFF
few TRBV19 CASSIREHSPLHF
NA TRBV12-3/TRBV12-4 CASSLIPNYGYTF
few TRBV7-9 CASSLVLNTEAFF
once TRBV6-5 CASSYRWGGGNTIYF
many TRBV4-1 CASSQDAPGRGEQYF
few TRBV6-2/TRBV6-3 CASSYDRTSRGGATDTQYF
NA TRBV7-2 CASSFGLAGGPGELFF
once TRBV5-6 CASSFRTGGSQETQYF
NA TRBV4-3 CASSQASTDTQYF
NA TRBV4-3 CASSQQGSYSPTDTYEQYF
once TRBV5-1 CASSLVADTRQQETQYF
NA TRBV20-1 CSATPRTEAFF
NA TRBV2 CASSRGQNYEQYF
NA TRBV5-4 CASSQFSGNTIYF
NA TRBV7-2 CASSLGTSGSYEQYF
few TRBV4-1 CASSQPILNTEAFF
NA TRBV9 CASSVVYNTGELFF
NA TRBV5-4 CASSLAVGQASGYTF